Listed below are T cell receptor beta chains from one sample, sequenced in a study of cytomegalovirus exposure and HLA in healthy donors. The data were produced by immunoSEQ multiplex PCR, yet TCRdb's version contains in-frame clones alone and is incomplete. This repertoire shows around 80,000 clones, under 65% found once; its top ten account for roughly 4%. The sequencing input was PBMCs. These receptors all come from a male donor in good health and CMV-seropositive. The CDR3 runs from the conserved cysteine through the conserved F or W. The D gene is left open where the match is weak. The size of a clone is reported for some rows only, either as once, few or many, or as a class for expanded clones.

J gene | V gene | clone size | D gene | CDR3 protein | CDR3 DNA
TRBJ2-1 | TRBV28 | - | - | CASSLLGGGLNEQFF | TGTGCCAGCAGTTTACTGGGGGGGGGCTTAAATGAGCAGTTCTTC
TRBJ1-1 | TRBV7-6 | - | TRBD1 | CASSSDRGLSTEAFF | TGTGCCAGCAGCTCAGACAGGGGGTTGAGCACTGAAGCTTTCTTT
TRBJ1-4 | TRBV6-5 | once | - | CASSGLSTNEKLFF | TGTGCCAGCAGTGGACTGTCAACTAATGAAAAACTGTTTTTT
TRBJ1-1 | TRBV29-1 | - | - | CSSTSMNTEAFF | TGCAGCTCGACTTCTATGAACACTGAAGCTTTCTTT
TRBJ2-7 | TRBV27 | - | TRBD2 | CASSLYPSGRGEQYF | TGTGCCAGCAGTTTATACCCTAGCGGGAGGGGAGAGCAGTACTTC
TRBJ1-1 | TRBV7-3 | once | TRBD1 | CASSLTGTDRTEAFF | TGTGCCAGCAGCTTAACGGGGACAGATCGGACTGAAGCTTTCTTT
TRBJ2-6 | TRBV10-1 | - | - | CASSGSVSGANVLTF | TGCGCCAGCAGTGGCAGCGTCTCTGGGGCCAACGTCCTGACTTTC
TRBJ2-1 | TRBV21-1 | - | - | CASTGQGISGSFDEQFF | TGTGCCAGCACGGGACAGGGGATTAGCGGGAGTTTCGATGAGCAGTTCTTC
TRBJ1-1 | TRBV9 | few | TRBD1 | CASSVGDRPGTEAFF | TGTGCCAGCAGCGTAGGGGACAGGCCGGGCACTGAAGCTTTCTTC
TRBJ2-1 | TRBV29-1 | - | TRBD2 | CSVVAPSGGIRREFF | TGCAGCGTTGTAGCCCCTAGCGGGGGCATTAGGAGAGAGTTCTTC
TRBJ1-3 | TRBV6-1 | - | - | CASTGQGPRNTIYF | TGTGCCAGCACCGGACAAGGGCCCCGAAACACCATATATTTT
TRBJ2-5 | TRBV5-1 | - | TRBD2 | CASSPTSGSQETQYF | TGCGCCAGCAGCCCGACTAGCGGGAGCCAAGAGACCCAGTACTTC
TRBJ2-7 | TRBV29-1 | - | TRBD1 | CSVVTGPAVGEQYF | TGCAGCGTTGTGACAGGGCCCGCTGTCGGCGAGCAGTACTTC
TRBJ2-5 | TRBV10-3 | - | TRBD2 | CAISDDGTSGITKETQYF | TGTGCCATCAGTGACGATGGGACTAGCGGGATAACGAAAGAGACCCAGTACTTC
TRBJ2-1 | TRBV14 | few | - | CASSQDIGGKRAYNEQFF | TGTGCCAGCAGCCAAGATATAGGAGGGAAGCGGGCCTACAATGAGCAGTTCTTC
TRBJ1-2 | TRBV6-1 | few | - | CASSEARGTNYGYTF | TGTGCCAGCAGTGAGGCGAGAGGGACTAACTATGGCTACACCTTC
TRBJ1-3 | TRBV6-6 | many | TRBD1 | CASSQVDRGGNTIYF | TGTGCCAGCAGCCAGGTCGACAGGGGAGGAAACACCATATATTTT
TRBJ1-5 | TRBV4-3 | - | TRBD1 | CASSQTGSNQPQHF | TGCGCCAGCAGCCAGACAGGGAGCAATCAGCCCCAGCATTTT
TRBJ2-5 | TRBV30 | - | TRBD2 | CAWSVPGGETQYF | TGTGCCTGGAGTGTACCCGGGGGGGAGACCCAGTACTTC
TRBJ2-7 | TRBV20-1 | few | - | CSARDPGEQYF | TGCAGTGCTAGAGATCCAGGCGAGCAGTACTTC
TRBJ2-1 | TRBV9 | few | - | CASSVEEEGDEQFF | TGTGCCAGCAGCGTAGAAGAAGAGGGCGATGAGCAGTTCTTC
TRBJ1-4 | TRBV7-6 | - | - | CASSVTGGNEKLFF | TGTGCCAGCAGCGTAACTGGGGGGAATGAAAAACTGTTTTTT
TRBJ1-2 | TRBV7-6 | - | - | CASSSVAGGSYGYTF | TGTGCCAGCAGCAGCGTGGCGGGGGGCAGCTATGGCTACACCTTC
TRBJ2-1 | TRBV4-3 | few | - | CASSQRGSSGYNEQFF | TGCGCCAGCAGCCAAAGGGGGTCTAGCGGATACAATGAGCAGTTCTTC
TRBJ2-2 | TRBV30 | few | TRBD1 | CAWSLRGLNTGELFF | TGTGCCTGGAGCCTCAGGGGGCTGAACACCGGGGAGCTGTTTTTT
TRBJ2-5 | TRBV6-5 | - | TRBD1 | CASRYPGGETQYF | TGTGCCAGCAGATACCCAGGGGGAGAGACCCAGTACTTC
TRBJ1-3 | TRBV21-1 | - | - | CASSTPGTGKSSGNTIYF | TGTGCCAGCAGCACTCCCGGGACAGGGAAATCGTCTGGAAACACCATATATTTT
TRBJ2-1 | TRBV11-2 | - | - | CASSLGWDSSYNEQFF | TGTGCCAGCAGCTTAGGATGGGACTCCTCCTACAATGAGCAGTTCTTC
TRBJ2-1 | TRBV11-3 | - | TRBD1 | CASSLQGSGTGRNNEQFF | TGTGCCAGCAGCTTGCAAGGGTCGGGGACAGGGAGGAACAATGAGCAGTTCTTC
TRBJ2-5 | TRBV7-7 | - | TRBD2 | CASSLGSGEGQETQYF | TGTGCTAGCAGCTTAGGGTCCGGGGAGGGCCAAGAGACCCAGTACTTC
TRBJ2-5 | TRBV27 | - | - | CASSLLGGVGETQYF | TGTGCCAGCAGTTTGCTTGGCGGAGTTGGGGAGACCCAGTACTTC
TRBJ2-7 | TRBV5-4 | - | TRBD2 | CASSLAGTSGGKEQYF | TGTGCCAGCAGCTTAGCCGGGACTAGCGGGGGGAAAGAGCAGTACTTC
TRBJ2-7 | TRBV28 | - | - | CASSLGGAHHYEQYF | TGTGCCAGCAGTTTGGGGGGAGCTCACCACTACGAGCAGTACTTC
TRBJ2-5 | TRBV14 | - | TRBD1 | CASSHLMDRAEGTQYF | TGTGCCAGCAGCCACCTTATGGACAGGGCCGAGGGGACCCAGTACTTC
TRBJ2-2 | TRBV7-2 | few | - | CASTAGPSGGELFF | TGTGCCAGCACCGCAGGGCCCTCCGGCGGGGAGCTGTTTTTT
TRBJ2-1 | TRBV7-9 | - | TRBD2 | CASSFSGRGDEQFF | TGTGCCAGCAGCTTTAGCGGGAGGGGCGATGAGCAGTTCTTC
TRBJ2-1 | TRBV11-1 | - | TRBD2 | CASSFPAGVSYNEQFF | TGTGCCAGCAGCTTTCCAGCGGGAGTTTCCTACAATGAGCAGTTCTTC
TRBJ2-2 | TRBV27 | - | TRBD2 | CASSLSLGGSNTGELFF | TGTGCCAGCAGTTTAAGTCTGGGCGGGAGTAACACCGGGGAGCTGTTTTTT
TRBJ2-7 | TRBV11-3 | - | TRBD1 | CASSLGTGPYEQYF | TGTGCCAGCAGCTTAGGGACAGGGCCCTACGAGCAGTACTTC